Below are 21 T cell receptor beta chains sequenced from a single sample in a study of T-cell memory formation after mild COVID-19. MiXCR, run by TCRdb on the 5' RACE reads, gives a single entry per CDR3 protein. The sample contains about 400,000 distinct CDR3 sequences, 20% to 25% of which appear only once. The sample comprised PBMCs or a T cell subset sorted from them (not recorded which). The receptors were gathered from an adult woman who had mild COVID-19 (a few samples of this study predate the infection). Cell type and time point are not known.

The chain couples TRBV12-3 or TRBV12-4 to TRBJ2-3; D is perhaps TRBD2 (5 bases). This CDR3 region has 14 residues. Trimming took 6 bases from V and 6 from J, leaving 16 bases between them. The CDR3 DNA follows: TGTGCCAGCAGCGACGGACTTAGCCCCGATACGCAGTATTTT. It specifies CASSDGLSPDTQYF.

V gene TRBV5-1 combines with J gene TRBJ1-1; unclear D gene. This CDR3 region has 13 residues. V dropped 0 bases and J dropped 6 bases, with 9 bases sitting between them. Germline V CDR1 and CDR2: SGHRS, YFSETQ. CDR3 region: CASSLGAPSEAFF. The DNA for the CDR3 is TGCGCCAGCAGCTTGGGCGCACCTTCTGAAGCTTTCTTT. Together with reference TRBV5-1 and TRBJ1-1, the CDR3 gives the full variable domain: KAGVTQTPRYLIKTRGQQVTLSCSPISGHRSVSWYQQTPGQGLQFLFEYFSETQRNKGNFPGRFSGRQFSNSRSEMNVSTLELGDSALYLCASSLGAPSEAFFGQGTRLTVV.

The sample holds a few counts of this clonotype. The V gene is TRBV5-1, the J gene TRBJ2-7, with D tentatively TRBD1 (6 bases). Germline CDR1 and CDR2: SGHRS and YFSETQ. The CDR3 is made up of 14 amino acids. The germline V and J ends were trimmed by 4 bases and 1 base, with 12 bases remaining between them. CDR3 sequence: CASSARTESYEQYF. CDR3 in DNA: TGCGCCAGCAGCGCCCGGACAGAATCCTACGAGCAGTACTTC.

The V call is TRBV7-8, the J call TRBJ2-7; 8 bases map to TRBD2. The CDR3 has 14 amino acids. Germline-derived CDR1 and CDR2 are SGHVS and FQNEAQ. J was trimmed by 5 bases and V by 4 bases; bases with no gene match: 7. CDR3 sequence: CASSCVAGTNEQYF. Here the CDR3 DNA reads TGTGCCAGCAGCTGTGTAGCGGGGACAAACGAGCAGTACTTC.

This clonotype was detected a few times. CDR3 residues: CATSWPGQTYEQYF. The DNA of the CDR3 is TGTGCCACCAGCTGGCCGGGACAGACTTACGAGCAGTACTTC. V usage is TRBV15 and J usage is TRBJ2-7; 7 nucleotides match TRBD1. The CDR3 loop spans 14 amino acids. CDR1 and CDR2 from the germline V gene are LNHNV and YYDKDF (reference sequence). The J segment lost 4 bases and the V segment lost 5 bases, leaving 8 bases of the junction unmatched.

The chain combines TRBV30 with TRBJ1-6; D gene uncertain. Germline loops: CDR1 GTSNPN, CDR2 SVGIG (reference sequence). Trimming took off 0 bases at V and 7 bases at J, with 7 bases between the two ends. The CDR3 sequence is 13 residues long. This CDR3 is CAWSVRENSPLHF. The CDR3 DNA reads TGTGCCTGGAGTGTAAGAGAGAATTCACCCCTCCACTTT. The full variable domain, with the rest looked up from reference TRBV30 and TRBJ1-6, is SQTIHQWPATLVQPVGSPLSLECTVEGTSNPNLYWYRQAAGRGLQLLFYSVGIGQISSEVPQNLSASRPQDRQFILSSKKLLLSDSGFYLCAWSVRENSPLHFGNGTRLTVT.

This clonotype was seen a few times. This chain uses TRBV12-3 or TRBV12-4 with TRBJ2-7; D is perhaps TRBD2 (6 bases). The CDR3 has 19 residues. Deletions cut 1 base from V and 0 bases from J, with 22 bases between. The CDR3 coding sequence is TGTGCCAGCAGTTTAGGGGCCTCACTCGGGACTCCCACCTCCTACGAGCAGTACTTC. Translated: CASSLGASLGTPTSYEQYF.

As DNA, the CDR3 is TGTGCCAGCTCACCAGTGTCAGAGTCAGGCGGCTACGAGCAGTACTTC. It translates to CASSPVSESGGYEQYF. V and J are TRBV18 and TRBJ2-7; no firm D call. Germline CDR1 reads KGHSH; CDR2 reads LQKENI. Trimming took 2 bases from V and 3 from J, leaving 17 bases between them. This CDR3 is 16 amino acids long.

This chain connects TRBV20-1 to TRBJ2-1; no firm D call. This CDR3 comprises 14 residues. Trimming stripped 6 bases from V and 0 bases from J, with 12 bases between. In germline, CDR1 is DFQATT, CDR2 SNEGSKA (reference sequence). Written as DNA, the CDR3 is TGCAGTGCCCCACGTCCCTTCTCCTACAATGAGCAGTTCTTC. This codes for CSAPRPFSYNEQFF.

The CDR3 sequence is CASSSGVALGQYF. CDR3 DNA sequence: TGTGCCAGCAGCTCCGGGGTAGCGTTGGGGCAGTACTTC. This chain joins TRBV27 and TRBJ2-7; D might be TRBD2 (5 bases). The germline V and J ends were trimmed by 6 bases and 9 bases, with 18 bases remaining between them. This CDR3 contains 13 residues. The germline gives CDR1 MNHEY, CDR2 SMNVEV (reference sequence).

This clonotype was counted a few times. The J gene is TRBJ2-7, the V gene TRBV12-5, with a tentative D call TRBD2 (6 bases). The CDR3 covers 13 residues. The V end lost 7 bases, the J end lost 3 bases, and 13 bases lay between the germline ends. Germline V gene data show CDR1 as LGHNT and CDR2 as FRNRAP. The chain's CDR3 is CASDQSGGYEQYF. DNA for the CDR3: TGTGCTAGTGACCAATCCGGGGGCTACGAGCAGTACTTC.

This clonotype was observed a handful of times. DNA for the CDR3: TGTGCCAGCAGACCCCAGGGGGCAGGTACCGGGGAGCTGTTTTTT. Amino acids: CASRPQGAGTGELFF. The rearrangement links TRBV12-3 or TRBV12-4 to TRBJ2-2; the match to TRBD1 covers 8 bases. The CDR3 has 15 amino acids. With 6 bases clipped from V and 5 bases from J, the junction kept 8 bases outside the gene matches.

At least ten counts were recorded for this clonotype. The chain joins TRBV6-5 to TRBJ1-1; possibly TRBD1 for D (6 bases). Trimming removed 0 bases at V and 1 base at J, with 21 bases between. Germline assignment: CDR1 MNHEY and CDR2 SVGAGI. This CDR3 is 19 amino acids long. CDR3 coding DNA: TGTGCCAGCAGTTACTCTGGTGCGGGCAGGGGATGGGGGAACACTGAAGCTTTCTTT. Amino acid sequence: CASSYSGAGRGWGNTEAFF.

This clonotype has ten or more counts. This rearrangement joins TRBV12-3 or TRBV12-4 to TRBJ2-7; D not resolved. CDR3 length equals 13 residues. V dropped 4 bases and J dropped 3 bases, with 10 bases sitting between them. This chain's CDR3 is CASSSGLNYEQYF. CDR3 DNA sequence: TGTGCCAGCAGTTCTGGTCTCAACTACGAGCAGTACTTC.

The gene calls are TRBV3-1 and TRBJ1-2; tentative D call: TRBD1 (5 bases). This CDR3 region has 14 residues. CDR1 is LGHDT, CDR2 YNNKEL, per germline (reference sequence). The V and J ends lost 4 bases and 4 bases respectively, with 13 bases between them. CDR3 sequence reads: CASSPSRTLYGYTF. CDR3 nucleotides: TGTGCCAGCAGCCCCTCGAGGACACTCTATGGCTACACCTTC.

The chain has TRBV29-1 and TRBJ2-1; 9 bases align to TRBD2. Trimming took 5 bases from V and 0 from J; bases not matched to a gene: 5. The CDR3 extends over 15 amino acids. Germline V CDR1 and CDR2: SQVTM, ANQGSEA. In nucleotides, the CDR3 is TGCAGCGTTTCAGCGGGGGGTCGCTCCTACAATGAGCAGTTCTTC. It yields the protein CSVSAGGRSYNEQFF.

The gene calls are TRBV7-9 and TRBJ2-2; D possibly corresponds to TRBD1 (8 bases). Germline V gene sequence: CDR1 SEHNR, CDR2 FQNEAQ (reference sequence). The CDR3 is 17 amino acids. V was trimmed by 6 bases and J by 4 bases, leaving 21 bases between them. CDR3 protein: CASSLTGAGAPTGELFF. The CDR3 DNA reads TGTGCCAGCAGTTTGACAGGGGCGGGAGCCCCCACCGGGGAGCTGTTTTTT.

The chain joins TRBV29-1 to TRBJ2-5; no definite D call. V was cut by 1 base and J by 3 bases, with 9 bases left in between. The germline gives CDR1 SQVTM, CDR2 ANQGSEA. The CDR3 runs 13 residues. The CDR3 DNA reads TGCAGCGTTGAAGGCCTTGCTGAAGAGACCCAGTACTTC. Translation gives CSVEGLAEETQYF.

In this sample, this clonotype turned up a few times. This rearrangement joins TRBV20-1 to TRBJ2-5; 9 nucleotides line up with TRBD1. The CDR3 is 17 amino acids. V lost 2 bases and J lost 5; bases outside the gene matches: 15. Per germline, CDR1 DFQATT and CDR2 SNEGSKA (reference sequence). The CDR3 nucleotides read TGCAGTGCTAGACCTTTTCCGGGACAGGGTTTGGGGGAGACCCAGTACTTC. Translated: CSARPFPGQGLGETQYF.

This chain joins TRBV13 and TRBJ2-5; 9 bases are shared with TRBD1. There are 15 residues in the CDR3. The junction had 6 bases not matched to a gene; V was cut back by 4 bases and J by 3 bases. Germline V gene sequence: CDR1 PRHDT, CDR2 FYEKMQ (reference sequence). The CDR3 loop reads CASSSKWDREETQYF. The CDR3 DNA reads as TGTGCCAGCAGCTCCAAATGGGACAGGGAAGAGACCCAGTACTTC.

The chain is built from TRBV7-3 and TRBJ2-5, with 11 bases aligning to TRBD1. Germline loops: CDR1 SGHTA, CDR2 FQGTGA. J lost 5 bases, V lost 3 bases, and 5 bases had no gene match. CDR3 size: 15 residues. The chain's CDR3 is CASSLDRGHEETQYF. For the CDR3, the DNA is TGTGCCAGCAGCTTGGACAGGGGGCATGAGGAGACCCAGTACTTC.